The clone carrying this T cell receptor beta chain was observed many times. Its cognate antigen is unknown. A library of TCRbeta sequences, prepared with unique molecular identifiers, was generated. From the PCR reads, TCRdb called clonotypes with MiXCR, one entry per CDR3 protein. Among 200,000 to 250,000 distinct CDR3 sequences listed, roughly 26% were seen once. These data originate in a study of T-cell reconstitution after alpha-beta-depleted transplantation in children. Germline V gene sequence: CDR1 MNHEY, CDR2 SMNVEV (reference sequence). The trim removed 5 bases at V and 6 bases at J, leaving 11 bases unmatched. This CDR3 is 17 amino acids long. Notes on the study in general: From newly produced T cells came most of the T-cell counts and diversity one year after transplant. After transplant, at about two months, alpha-beta T cells were reportedly derived from several hundred expanded graft clones.

The sequenced sample was PBMCs, obtained before TCRalphabeta/CD19-depleted stem cell transplant. The receptor comes from a girl aged 2 to 9 with Fanconi anemia, due to receive a stem cell transplant. This sequence joins TRBV27 and TRBJ2-3; 13 bases match TRBD2. This CDR3 is CASSIRLAGGTDDTQYF. The CDR3 DNA is TGTGCCAGCAGTATAAGACTAGCGGGAGGTACAGACGATACGCAGTATTTT.